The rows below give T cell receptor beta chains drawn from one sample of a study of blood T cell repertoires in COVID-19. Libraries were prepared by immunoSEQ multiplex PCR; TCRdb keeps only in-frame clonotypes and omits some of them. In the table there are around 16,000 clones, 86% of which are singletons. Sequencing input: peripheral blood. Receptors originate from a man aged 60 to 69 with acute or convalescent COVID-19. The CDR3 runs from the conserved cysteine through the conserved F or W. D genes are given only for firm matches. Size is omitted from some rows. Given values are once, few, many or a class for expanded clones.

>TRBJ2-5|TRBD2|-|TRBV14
CASSQAGGSLTQYF
TGTGCCAGCAGCCAAGCGGGGGGGAGTTTAACCCAGTACTTC
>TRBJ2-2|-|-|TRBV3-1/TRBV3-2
CASSFRGSHTGELFF
TGTGCCAGCAGCTTCCGCGGGTCCCACACCGGGGAGCTGTTTTTT
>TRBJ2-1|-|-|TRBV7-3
CASSPGGPAEQFF
TGTGCCAGCAGCCCAGGAGGGCCTGCAGAGCAGTTCTTC
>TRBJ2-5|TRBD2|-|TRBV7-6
CASSSIGLAGVETQYF
TGTGCCAGCAGCTCCATAGGACTAGCGGGAGTAGAGACCCAGTACTTC
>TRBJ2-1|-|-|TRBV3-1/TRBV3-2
CASSPMIEPSDEQFF
TGTGCCAGCAGCCCGATGATCGAACCATCGGATGAGCAGTTCTTC
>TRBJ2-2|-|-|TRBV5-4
CASSLLPGNTGELFF
TGTGCCAGCAGCTTGTTGCCAGGGAACACCGGGGAGCTGTTTTTT
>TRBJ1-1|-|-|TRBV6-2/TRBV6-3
CASSSRTLGDTEAFF
TGTGCCAGCAGTTCCCGGACTCTTGGGGACACTGAAGCTTTCTTT
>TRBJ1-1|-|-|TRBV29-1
CSVAGGASNTEAFF
TGCAGCGTTGCGGGGGGGGCCTCGAACACTGAAGCTTTCTTT
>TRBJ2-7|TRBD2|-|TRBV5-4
CASSLGGRTTLGEQYF
TGTGCCAGCAGCTTGGGCGGGAGGACTACCTTAGGCGAGCAGTACTTC
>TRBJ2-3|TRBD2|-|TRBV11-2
CASSFSGRVTDTQYF
TGTGCCAGCAGCTTTAGCGGGAGGGTCACAGATACGCAGTATTTT
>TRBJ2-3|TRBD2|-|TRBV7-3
CASSPRDSGSTDTQYF
TGTGCCAGCAGCCCCCGTGATAGCGGGAGCACAGATACGCAGTATTTT
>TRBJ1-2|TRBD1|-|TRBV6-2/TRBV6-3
CASSYKEGAIVYGYTF
TGTGCCAGCAGTTACAAGGAGGGGGCCATAGTCTATGGCTACACCTTC
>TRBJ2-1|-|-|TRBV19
CASSIFARANNEQFF
TGTGCCAGTAGTATATTTGCGCGAGCGAACAATGAGCAGTTCTTC
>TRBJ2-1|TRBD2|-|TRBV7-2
CASTGTSGINEQFF
TGTGCCAGCACCGGGACTAGCGGGATAAATGAGCAGTTCTTC
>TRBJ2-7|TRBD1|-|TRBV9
CASSSGTGVRYEQYF
TGTGCCAGCAGCTCGGGGACAGGGGTGAGGTACGAGCAGTACTTC
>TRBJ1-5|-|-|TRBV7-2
CASSLSNSGWRPQHF
TGTGCCAGCAGCTTATCAAACAGCGGTTGGAGGCCCCAGCATTTT
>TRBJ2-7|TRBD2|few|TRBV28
CASSSSGAGADEQYF
TGTGCCAGCAGTTCCTCCGGGGCGGGAGCGGACGAGCAGTACTTC
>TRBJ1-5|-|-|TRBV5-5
CASSSAPGEQPQHF
TGTGCCAGCAGCTCCGCGCCCGGAGAACAGCCCCAGCATTTT
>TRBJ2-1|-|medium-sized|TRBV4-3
CASSQDGAGKPYNEQFF
TGCGCCAGCAGCCAAGATGGGGCGGGGAAGCCCTACAATGAGCAGTTCTTC
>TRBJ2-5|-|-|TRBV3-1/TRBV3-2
CASSQAGEWVGGRQETQYF
TGTGCCAGCAGCCAAGCAGGTGAATGGGTCGGGGGGCGCCAAGAGACCCAGTACTTC
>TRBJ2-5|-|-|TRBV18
CASSPAVRVQETQYF
TGTGCCAGCTCACCAGCCGTCAGGGTCCAAGAGACCCAGTACTTC
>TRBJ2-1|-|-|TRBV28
CASSLSRGGADNEQFF
TGTGCCAGCAGTTTATCCCGCGGGGGCGCTGACAATGAGCAGTTCTTC
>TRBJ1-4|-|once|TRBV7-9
CASSPTLGGSGEKLFF
TGTGCCAGCAGCCCCACCTTGGGGGGGTCGGGAGAAAAACTGTTTTTT
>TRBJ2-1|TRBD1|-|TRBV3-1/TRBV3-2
CASSLGGQGYNEQFF
TGTGCCAGCAGCCTCGGGGGACAGGGGTACAATGAGCAGTTCTTC
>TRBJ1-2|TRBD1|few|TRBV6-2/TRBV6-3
CASSWTGNDYGYTF
TGTGCCAGCAGCTGGACAGGGAATGACTATGGCTACACCTTC
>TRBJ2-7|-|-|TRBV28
CASSYTLDLGNYEQYF
TGTGCCAGCAGTTATACCCTGGATCTCGGGAACTACGAGCAGTACTTC
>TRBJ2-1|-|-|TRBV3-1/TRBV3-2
CAPKAGGHEQFF
TGTGCCCCCAAAGCCGGGGGGCATGAGCAGTTCTTC
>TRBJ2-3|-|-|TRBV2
CASTEGGGRSVDTQYF
TGTGCCAGCACCGAAGGGGGGGGCCGATCTGTAGATACGCAGTATTTT
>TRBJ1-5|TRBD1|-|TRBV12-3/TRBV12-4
CASKGAFNQPQHF
TGTGCCAGCAAGGGGGCCTTCAATCAGCCCCAGCATTTT
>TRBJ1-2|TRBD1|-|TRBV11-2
CASSYSLRGDNGYTF
TGTGCCAGCAGCTATTCCCTCAGGGGGGATAATGGCTACACCTTC
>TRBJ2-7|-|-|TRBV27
CASSSGVYGYEQYF
TGTGCCAGCAGTTCCGGGGTCTACGGCTACGAGCAGTACTTC
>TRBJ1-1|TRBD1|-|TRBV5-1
CASRTGTDFMNTEAFF
TGCGCCAGCAGAACCGGGACAGATTTTATGAACACTGAAGCTTTCTTT
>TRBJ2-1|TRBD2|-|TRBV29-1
CSGSTSGVDNEQFF
TGCAGCGGGTCGACTAGCGGGGTGGACAATGAGCAGTTCTTC
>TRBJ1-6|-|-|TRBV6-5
CASSPSSYNSPLHF
TGTGCCAGCAGTCCCAGCTCCTATAATTCACCCCTCCACTTT
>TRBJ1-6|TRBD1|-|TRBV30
CAWLGQDPISSPLHF
TGTGCCTGGTTGGGACAGGATCCCATTTCATCACCCCTCCACTTT
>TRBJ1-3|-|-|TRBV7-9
CASGPYGQGRGNTIYF
TGTGCCAGCGGTCCTTACGGGCAGGGGCGGGGAAACACCATATATTTT
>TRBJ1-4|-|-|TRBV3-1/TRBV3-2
CASSHRQANEKLFF
TGTGCCAGCAGCCATAGGCAGGCGAATGAAAAACTGTTTTTT
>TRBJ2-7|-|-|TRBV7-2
CASRSLRGNSYEQYF
TGTGCCAGCAGGTCCCTGAGGGGGAACTCCTACGAGCAGTACTTC
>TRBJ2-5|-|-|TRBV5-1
CASSLGTAQETQYF
TGCGCCAGCAGCTTGGGGACAGCCCAAGAGACCCAGTACTTC
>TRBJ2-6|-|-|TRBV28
CASSLLAGANVLTF
TGTGCCAGCAGTTTATTAGCTGGGGCCAACGTCCTGACTTTC
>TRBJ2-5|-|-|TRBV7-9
CASSLGAEETQYF
TGTGCCAGCAGCTTAGGGGCTGAAGAGACCCAGTACTTC
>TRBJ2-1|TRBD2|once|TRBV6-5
CASSYSAGGPGNEQFF
TGTGCCAGCAGTTACTCGGCGGGGGGGCCCGGGAATGAGCAGTTCTTC
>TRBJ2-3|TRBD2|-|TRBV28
CATPPPGYRGVDTQYF
TGTGCCACCCCGCCCCCGGGCTACCGGGGGGTGGATACGCAGTATTTT
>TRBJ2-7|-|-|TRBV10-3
CAISEEYEQYF
TGTGCCATCAGTGAGGAGTACGAGCAGTACTTC
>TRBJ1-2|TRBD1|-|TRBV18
CASSPSQGTDFGYTF
TGTGCCAGCTCACCATCTCAGGGGACAGATTTCGGCTACACCTTC
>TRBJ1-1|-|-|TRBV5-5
CASSLVDYTEAFF
TGTGCCAGCAGCTTGGTTGACTACACTGAAGCTTTCTTT
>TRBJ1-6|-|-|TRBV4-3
CASSQDLQDSFYNSPLHF
TGCGCCAGCAGCCAAGATCTCCAGGACAGCTTCTATAATTCACCCCTCCACTTT
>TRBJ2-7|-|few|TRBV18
CASSGGTADSSYEQYF
TGTGCCAGCTCGGGAGGGACGGCGGACAGCTCCTACGAGCAGTACTTC
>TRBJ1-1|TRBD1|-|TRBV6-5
CASSYSGTGPDTEAFF
TGTGCCAGCAGTTACTCAGGGACAGGGCCTGACACTGAAGCTTTCTTT
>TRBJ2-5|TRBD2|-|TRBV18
CASSPTSGVVTQYF
TGTGCCAGCTCACCAACTAGCGGGGTGGTGACCCAGTACTTC
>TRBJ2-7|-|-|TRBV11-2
CASSLDPGKNYEQYF
TGTGCCAGCAGCTTAGATCCGGGAAAGAATTACGAGCAGTACTTC
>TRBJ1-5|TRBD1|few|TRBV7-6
CASSQMTGANQPQHF
TGTGCCAGCAGCCAAATGACAGGGGCCAATCAGCCCCAGCATTTT
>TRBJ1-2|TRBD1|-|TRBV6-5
CASSQTGVQGYTF
TGTGCCAGCAGTCAGACAGGGGTGCAGGGCTACACCTTC
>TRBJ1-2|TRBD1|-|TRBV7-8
CASSDRTGDDYGYTF
TGTGCCAGCAGCGACCGGACAGGGGATGACTATGGCTACACCTTC
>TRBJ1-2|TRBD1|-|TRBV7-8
CASSTPGQAWGYTF
TGTGCCAGCAGCACGCCGGGACAGGCCTGGGGCTACACCTTC
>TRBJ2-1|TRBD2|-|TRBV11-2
CASSSTSGDNEQFF
TGTGCCAGCAGTTCGACTAGCGGGGACAATGAGCAGTTCTTC
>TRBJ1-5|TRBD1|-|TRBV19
CATTDRSNQPQHF
TGTGCCACTACGGACAGGAGCAATCAGCCCCAGCATTTT
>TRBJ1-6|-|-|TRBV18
CASSQGTEGSPLHF
TGTGCCAGCTCACAGGGGACGGAGGGCTCACCCCTCCACTTT
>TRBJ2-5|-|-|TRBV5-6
CASSLDSPETQYF
TGTGCCAGCAGCTTGGACAGTCCAGAGACCCAGTACTTC
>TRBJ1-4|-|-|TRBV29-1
CSVNLQGPNEKLFF
TGCAGCGTTAATCTCCAGGGGCCTAATGAAAAACTGTTTTTT